Listed below are T cell receptor beta chains from one sample, sequenced in a study of T cells after yellow fever vaccination. TCRdb used MiXCR to reprocess the 5' RACE reads, holding one entry per CDR3 protein. Among approximately 120,000 distinct CDR3 sequences, about 8.2% were seen once, and the ten largest hold roughly 43%. The sequencing here drew on CD8+ T cells sorted from PBMCs, taken on the day of the yellow fever booster vaccination. All receptors come from a man between 18 and 29 years old who received the YFV17D yellow fever vaccine. Each CDR3 is given with its conserved first and last residue. Fields, in order: V gene, clone size, D gene, J gene, CDR3 DNA, CDR3 protein. D genes are given only for firm matches. Only some rows state a clone size, as once, few, many or a class for expanded clones.

TRBV7-8	NA	TRBD1	TRBJ1-2	TGTGCCAGCAGCTTAGAGATGACAGGGGGCTACTATGGCTACACCTTC	CASSLEMTGGYYGYTF
TRBV27	NA	TRBD1	TRBJ2-5	TGTGCCAGCAGTTTATCGAATCAGGGGGCGAAGGAGACCCAGTACTTC	CASSLSNQGAKETQYF
TRBV9	NA	NA	TRBJ2-2	TGTGCCAGCAGCCACGGGTCGCCCGGGGAGCTGTTTTTT	CASSHGSPGELFF
TRBV25-1	few	NA	TRBJ2-3	TGTGCCAGCAGTTTAGGGGCCGCAGATACGCAGTATTTT	CASSLGAADTQYF
TRBV7-9	NA	NA	TRBJ1-1	TGTGCCAGCAGCTTAGTTGGTGGGGCAGGGGAGGGGGACACTGAAGCTTTCTTT	CASSLVGGAGEGDTEAFF
TRBV20-1	few	NA	TRBJ2-7	TGCAGTGCTAGAGATCCCGCAGCCTTATCCTACGAGCAGTACTTC	CSARDPAALSYEQYF
TRBV19	NA	NA	TRBJ1-1	TGTGCCAGTAGTATAGGACGGACTAACACTGAAGCTTTCTTT	CASSIGRTNTEAFF
TRBV6-5	few	NA	TRBJ1-5	TGTGCCAGCAGCCTCGGGGGACCGGGGGAGCCCCAGCATTTT	CASSLGGPGEPQHF
TRBV12-3/TRBV12-4	NA	NA	TRBJ1-2	TGTGCCAGCAGTTTAAATTGGGCAGGCTACACCTTC	CASSLNWAGYTF
TRBV6-5	NA	NA	TRBJ1-1	TGTGCCAGCAGTTACGGGGGCTGGGACACTGAAGCTTTCTTT	CASSYGGWDTEAFF
TRBV10-3	once	TRBD1	TRBJ2-7	TGTGCCATCAGTGATGTGACAGGGGCCTCCTACGAGCAGTACTTC	CAISDVTGASYEQYF
TRBV5-4	many	TRBD2	TRBJ2-2	TGTGCCAGCAGCTTCGGGGGGGCGGACACCGGGGAGCTGTTTTTT	CASSFGGADTGELFF
TRBV15	few	NA	TRBJ1-1	TGTGCCACCAGCAGAGATGGGGCTGACACTGAAGCTTTCTTT	CATSRDGADTEAFF
TRBV14	NA	TRBD2	TRBJ2-5	TGTGCCAGCAGCCGAGCGGGGACAGAGACCCAGTACTTC	CASSRAGTETQYF
TRBV9	many	TRBD2	TRBJ2-1	TGTGCCAGCAGCCCCGGAGGAGTCGGCGGGGGGTACAATGAGCAGTTCTTC	CASSPGGVGGGYNEQFF
TRBV5-4	few	TRBD2	TRBJ2-3	TGTGCCAGCACCGACGGCGGGAGGCTAGCGGGGGTGGATACGCAGTATTTT	CASTDGGRLAGVDTQYF
TRBV9	many	NA	TRBJ2-5	TGTGCCAGCAGCATCTTCGGGAATCAAGAGACCCAGTACTTC	CASSIFGNQETQYF
TRBV12-3/TRBV12-4	NA	NA	TRBJ2-7	TGTGCCAGCAGGGAGGGGACAGAACACGCCTACGAGCAGTACTTC	CASREGTEHAYEQYF
TRBV10-2	NA	NA	TRBJ1-1	TGCGCCAGCCTACGAGACACTGAAGCTTTCTTT	CASLRDTEAFF
TRBV28	NA	NA	TRBJ1-1	TGTGCCAGCAGTTTGGTGACACCCCGGAACACTGAAGCTTTCTTT	CASSLVTPRNTEAFF
TRBV19	NA	TRBD2	TRBJ2-1	TGTGCCAGTAGTGCCGGACTAGCGGGGGGCGGTTGGATGTTGAATGAGCAGTTCTTC	CASSAGLAGGGWMLNEQFF
TRBV4-1	few	NA	TRBJ2-1	TGCGCCAGCAGCCGTTATCCCAATGGCAATGAGCAGTTCTTC	CASSRYPNGNEQFF
TRBV4-1	NA	NA	TRBJ1-2	TGCGCCAGCAGCCCGAAAACGGGGGGCTATGGCTACACCTTC	CASSPKTGGYGYTF
TRBV2	NA	TRBD2	TRBJ2-1	TGTGCCAGCGGCACTCCCGAACTAGCGGGGGAAGAGAATGAGCAGTTCTTC	CASGTPELAGEENEQFF
TRBV7-9	few	NA	TRBJ2-4	TGTGCCAGCAGCTCGGGCGGTGTAGCCGACATTCAGTACTTC	CASSSGGVADIQYF
TRBV7-3	NA	NA	TRBJ2-1	TGTGCCAGCAGCCCAGCGGAAGGGGTCGCTTACAATGAGCAGTTCTTC	CASSPAEGVAYNEQFF
TRBV4-1	few	NA	TRBJ1-6	TGCGCCAGCAGCCCTAAAGGGTTATCCTATAATTCACCCCTCCACTTT	CASSPKGLSYNSPLHF
TRBV28	few	NA	TRBJ2-5	TGTGCCAGCAGTTTATGGGTAGGAGAAGGCCAAGAGACCCAGTACTTC	CASSLWVGEGQETQYF
TRBV7-9	NA	NA	TRBJ2-5	TGTGCCAGCAGCTTAGCGTCGTACCAAGAGACCCAGTACTTC	CASSLASYQETQYF
TRBV5-6	few	TRBD2	TRBJ2-5	TGTGCCAGCAGCGCCCCGTATATAGCGGGGACACAAGAGACCCAGTACTTC	CASSAPYIAGTQETQYF
TRBV7-3	few	NA	TRBJ2-3	TGTGCCAGCAGCTCCTTAGGCGGGTCCGGGGATACGCAGTATTTT	CASSSLGGSGDTQYF
TRBV7-9	many	TRBD1	TRBJ1-6	TGTGCCAGCAGCCCCCCAGGGGGGGTGGGGTATTCACCCCTCCACTTT	CASSPPGGVGYSPLHF
TRBV12-3/TRBV12-4	many	TRBD2	TRBJ2-1	TGTGCCAGCACCGACAGCGGGGGCTACAATGAGCAGTTCTTC	CASTDSGGYNEQFF
TRBV6-5	NA	TRBD2	TRBJ2-1	TGTGCCAGCAGTTATGGGACTAGCGGAAGGAATGAGCAGTTCTTC	CASSYGTSGRNEQFF
TRBV5-1	NA	NA	TRBJ1-1	TGCGCCAGCAGCTGGGGGCGGGGTGAGACTGAAGCTTTCTTT	CASSWGRGETEAFF
TRBV5-6	many	NA	TRBJ2-4	TGTGCCAGCAGCTTGTCTAGGGCTCTCCCCAAAAACATTCAGTACTTC	CASSLSRALPKNIQYF
TRBV4-1	few	NA	TRBJ2-1	TGCGCCAGCAGCCAAGATGCGGCGCCGTACAATGAGCAGTTCTTC	CASSQDAAPYNEQFF
TRBV7-9	NA	NA	TRBJ2-7	TGTGCCAGCAGCCCTACAGGGTTGAGCTACGAGCAGTACTTC	CASSPTGLSYEQYF
TRBV29-1	once	NA	TRBJ1-1	TGCAGCGTCTCTGAAGCTTTCTTT	CSVSEAFF
TRBV11-2	many	TRBD1	TRBJ2-1	TGTGCCAGCAGCCTATTAGGGGGACAGGGGATGTTGGTTGGGTACAATGAGCAGTTCTTC	CASSLLGGQGMLVGYNEQFF
TRBV5-1	NA	NA	TRBJ2-6	TGCGCCAGCAGCCCCTTCCGGGGGGCCAACGTCCTGACTTTC	CASSPFRGANVLTF
TRBV4-2	NA	TRBD2	TRBJ2-1	TGTGCCAGCAGCCAAGATCTGGGGGGGGGCTCCTACAATGAGCAGTTCTTC	CASSQDLGGGSYNEQFF
TRBV11-2	NA	TRBD2	TRBJ2-5	TGTGCCAGCAGCTTGACCGGGACTAGCGGGGGGAACCAAGAGACCCAGTACTTC	CASSLTGTSGGNQETQYF